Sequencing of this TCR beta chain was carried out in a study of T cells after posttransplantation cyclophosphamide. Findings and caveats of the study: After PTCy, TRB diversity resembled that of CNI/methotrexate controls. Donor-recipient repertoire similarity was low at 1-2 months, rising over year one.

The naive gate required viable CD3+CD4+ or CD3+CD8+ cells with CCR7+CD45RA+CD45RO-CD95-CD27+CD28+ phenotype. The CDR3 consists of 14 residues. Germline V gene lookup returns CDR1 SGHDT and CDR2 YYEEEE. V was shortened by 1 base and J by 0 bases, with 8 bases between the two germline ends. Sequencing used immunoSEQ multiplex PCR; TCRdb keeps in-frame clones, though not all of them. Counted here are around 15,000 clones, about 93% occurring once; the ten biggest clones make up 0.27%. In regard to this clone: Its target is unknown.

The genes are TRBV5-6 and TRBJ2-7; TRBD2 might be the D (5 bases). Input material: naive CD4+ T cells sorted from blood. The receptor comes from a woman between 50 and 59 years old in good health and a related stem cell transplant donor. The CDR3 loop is CASSLKRSSYEQYF. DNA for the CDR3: TGTGCCAGCAGCTTGAAGCGGAGCTCCTACGAGCAGTACTTC.